This record covers a single T cell receptor (beta chain). The CDR3 is 16 residues long. Trimming removed 5 bases from V and 3 bases from J; junction bases left unmatched: 13. Germline loops: CDR1 SEHNR, CDR2 FQNEAQ (reference sequence). This sample was taken from a study of regulatory and conventional T cells in RAG deficiency. Profiled with immunoSEQ multiplex PCR; TCRdb holds only in-frame clones, not every one. The sample records some 30,000 clones, about 96% being singletons. Genomic DNA came from blood conventional CD4+ T cells gated CD25-low CD127-high. This sample was shared with a second study, whose subject was regulatory T cells. That paper states: Primers: 52 TRBV forward and 13 TRBJ reverse.

Sequencing input: CD25- CD4+ T cells sorted from blood. The TCR comes from a human donor in good health. The chain links TRBV7-9 to TRBJ2-7; TRBD1 matches 7 bases. CDR3 nucleotide sequence: TGTGCCAGCAGCACAGTTGCAGGGGGATCATACTACGAGCAGTACTTC. It translates to CASSTVAGGSYYEQYF.